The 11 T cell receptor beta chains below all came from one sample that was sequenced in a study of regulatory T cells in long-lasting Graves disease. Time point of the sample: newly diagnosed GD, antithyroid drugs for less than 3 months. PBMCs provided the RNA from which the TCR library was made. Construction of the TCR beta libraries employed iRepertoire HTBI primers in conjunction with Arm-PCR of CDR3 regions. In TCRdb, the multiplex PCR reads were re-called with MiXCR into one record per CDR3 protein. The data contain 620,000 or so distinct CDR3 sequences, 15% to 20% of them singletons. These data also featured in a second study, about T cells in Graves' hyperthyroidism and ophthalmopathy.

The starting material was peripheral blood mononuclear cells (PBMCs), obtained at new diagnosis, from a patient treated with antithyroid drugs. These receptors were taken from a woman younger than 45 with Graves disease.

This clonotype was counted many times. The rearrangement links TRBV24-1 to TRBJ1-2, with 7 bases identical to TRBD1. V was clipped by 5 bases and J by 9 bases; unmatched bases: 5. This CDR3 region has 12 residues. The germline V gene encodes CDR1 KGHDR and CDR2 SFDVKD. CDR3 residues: CATSAQGRRYTF. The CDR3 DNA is TGTGCCACCAGTGCACAGGGGCGACGCTACACCTTC.

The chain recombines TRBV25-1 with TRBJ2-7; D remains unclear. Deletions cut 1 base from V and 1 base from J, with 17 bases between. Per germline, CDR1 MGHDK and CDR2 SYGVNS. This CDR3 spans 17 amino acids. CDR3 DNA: TGTGCCAGCAGTGAATCGGGTAAGGCAGGACGGTCCTACGAGCAGTACTTC. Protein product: CASSESGKAGRSYEQYF.

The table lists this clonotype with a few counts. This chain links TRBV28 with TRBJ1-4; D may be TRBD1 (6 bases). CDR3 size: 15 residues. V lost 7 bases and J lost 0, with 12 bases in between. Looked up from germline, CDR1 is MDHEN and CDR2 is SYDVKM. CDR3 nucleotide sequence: TGTGCCAGCAACACACAGGGTGCAACTAATGAAAAACTGTTTTTT. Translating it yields CASNTQGATNEKLFF.

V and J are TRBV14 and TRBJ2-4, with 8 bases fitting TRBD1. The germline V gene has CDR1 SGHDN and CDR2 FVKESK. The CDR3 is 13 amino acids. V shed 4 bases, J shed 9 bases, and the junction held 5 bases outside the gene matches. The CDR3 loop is CASSLDRVTIQYF. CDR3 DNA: TGTGCCAGCAGCCTGGACAGGGTAACCATTCAGTACTTC. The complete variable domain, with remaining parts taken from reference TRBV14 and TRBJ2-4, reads EAGVTQFPSHSVIEKGQTVTLRCDPISGHDNLYWYRRVMGKEIKFLLHFVKESKQDESGMPNNRFLAERTGGTYSTLKVQPAELEDSGVYFCASSLDRVTIQYFGAGTRLSVL.

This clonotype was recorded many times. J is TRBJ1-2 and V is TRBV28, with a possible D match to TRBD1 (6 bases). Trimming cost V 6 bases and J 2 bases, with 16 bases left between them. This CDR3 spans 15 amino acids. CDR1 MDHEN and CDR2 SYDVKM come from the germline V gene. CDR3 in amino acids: CASSPINRVNYGYTF. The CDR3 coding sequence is TGTGCCAGCAGCCCTATAAACAGGGTAAACTATGGCTACACCTTC.

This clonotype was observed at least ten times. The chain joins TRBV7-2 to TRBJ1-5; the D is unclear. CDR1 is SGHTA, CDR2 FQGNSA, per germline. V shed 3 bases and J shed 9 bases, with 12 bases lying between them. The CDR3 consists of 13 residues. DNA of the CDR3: TGTGCCAGCAGCTTGGACGGACTAGGGCCCCAGCATTTT. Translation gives CASSLDGLGPQHF.

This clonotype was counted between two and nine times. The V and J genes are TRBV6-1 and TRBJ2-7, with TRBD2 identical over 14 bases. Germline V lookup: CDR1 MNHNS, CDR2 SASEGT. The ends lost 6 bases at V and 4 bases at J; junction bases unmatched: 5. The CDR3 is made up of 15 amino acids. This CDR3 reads CASRGLAGVEYEQYF. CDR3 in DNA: TGTGCCAGCAGGGGACTAGCGGGAGTAGAGTACGAGCAGTACTTC.

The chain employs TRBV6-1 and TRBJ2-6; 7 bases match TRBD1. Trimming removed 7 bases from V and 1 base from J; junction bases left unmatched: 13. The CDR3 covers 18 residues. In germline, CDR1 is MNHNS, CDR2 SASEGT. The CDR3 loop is CASKGSTGKGSGANVLTF. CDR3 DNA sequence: TGTGCCAGCAAAGGATCGACAGGGAAAGGTTCTGGGGCCAACGTCCTGACTTTC.

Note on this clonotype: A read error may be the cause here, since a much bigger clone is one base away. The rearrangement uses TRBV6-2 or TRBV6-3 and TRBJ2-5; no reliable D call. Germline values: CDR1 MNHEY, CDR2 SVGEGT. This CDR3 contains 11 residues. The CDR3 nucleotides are TGTGCCAGCTTTACGTCGGAGACCCGGTACTTC. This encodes CASFTSETRYF.

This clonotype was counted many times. CDR3 DNA: TGTGCCAGCAGTCCCTCTCGCTCTAAGCAGTTCTTC. Translating it yields CASSPSRSKQFF. This rearrangement joins TRBV6-2 or TRBV6-3 to TRBJ2-1; no clear D. CDR3 size: 12 residues. The germline V gene has CDR1 MNHEY and CDR2 SVGEGT. V lost 5 bases and J lost 11, with 13 bases in between.

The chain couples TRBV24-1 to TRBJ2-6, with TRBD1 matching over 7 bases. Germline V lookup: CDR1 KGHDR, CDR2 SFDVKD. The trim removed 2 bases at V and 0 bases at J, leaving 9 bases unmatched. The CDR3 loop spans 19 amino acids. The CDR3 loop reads CATSDSQRGTASGANVLTF. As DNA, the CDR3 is TGTGCCACCAGTGATTCGCAGCGAGGGACAGCCTCTGGGGCCAACGTCCTGACTTTC.